Listed here is a single T cell receptor (beta chain). Its target is not known. TCRdb re-called the 5' RACE reads and gives one entry per CDR3 protein, without DNA. In total, the table holds approximately 390,000 distinct CDR3 sequences. This sample was included in a study of monozygotic twins with inflammatory bowel disease. Broader study findings: It was in IBD patients that TCRbeta diversity (inverse Simpson) was lower than in healthy co-twins.

Sequenced material: blood. This receptor was taken from a human donor with ulcerative colitis or Crohn's disease, or a healthy co-twin of an affected twin (not recorded which).

This CDR3 is CASSQVRLAGEETQYF. This chain joins TRBV4-1 and TRBJ2-5; the TRBD2 assignment by TCRdb is unverifiable without DNA. Per germline, CDR1 MGHRA and CDR2 YSYEKL. This CDR3 region has 16 residues.